Below are 10 T cell receptor beta chains sequenced from a single sample in a study of OX40 agonist ivuxolimab in advanced cancers. TCRdb keeps only in-frame clones here, not all; method: immunoSEQ multiplex PCR. This sample carries roughly 29,000 clones, around 88% of them seen once, and the ten largest clones take 28%. The input for sequencing was CD4+ or CD8+ T cells sorted from blood, taken in a trial of the OX40 agonist ivuxolimab. The receptor set was obtained from an adult with an advanced solid tumor such as melanoma, head and neck, liver or kidney cancer.

CDR3 sequence: CASSYRSQETQYF. CDR3 coding DNA: TGTGCCAGCAGCTACCGGAGCCAAGAGACCCAGTACTTC. The chain couples TRBV7-2 to TRBJ2-5; D is undetermined. The CDR3 runs 13 residues. Germline V gene data show CDR1 as SGHTA and CDR2 as FQGNSA. The ends were cut back, 4 bases at V and 1 base at J, with 7 bases in the middle.

The V and J genes are TRBV6-5 and TRBJ1-2; 8 nucleotides agree with TRBD1. Germline CDR1 and CDR2: MNHEY and SVGAGI. The V and J ends lost 7 bases and 3 bases, in that order; junction bases with no gene match: 7. The CDR3 has 14 residues. As DNA, the CDR3 is TGTGCCAGCACCTCGGGCAGGGGGCACTATGGCTACACCTTC. Residues: CASTSGRGHYGYTF.

V usage is TRBV7-7 and J usage is TRBJ2-5, with D possibly matching TRBD2 (5 bases). Trimming cost V 5 bases and J 3 bases, with 19 bases left between them. The CDR3 has 16 amino acids. The V gene's germline CDR1 is SSHAT and CDR2 FNYEAQ (reference sequence). The CDR3 region has the DNA TGTGCCAGCAGCGCTAGCCCCTCAGCGTCCGAAGAGACCCAGTACTTC. Its translation: CASSASPSASEETQYF.

The V call is TRBV9, the J call TRBJ1-3; TRBD1 matches at 9 bases. Germline CDR1 is SGDLS and CDR2 is YYNGEE. The CDR3 is 16 residues long. V was pared by 3 bases and J by 2 bases, with 6 bases of the junction left unmatched. The chain's CDR3 is CASSDRDRVAGNTIYF. Written as DNA, the CDR3 is TGTGCCAGCAGCGACCGGGACAGGGTTGCTGGAAACACCATATATTTT.

The J gene is TRBJ1-3, the V gene TRBV7-9; TRBD1 matches at 7 bases. Germline CDR1 reads SEHNR; CDR2 reads FQNEAQ (reference sequence). CDR3 length: 15 amino acids. With V trimmed by 4 bases and J by 2 bases, 5 bases remained unmatched. The CDR3 region has the DNA TGTGCCAGCAGCTCGCAGGGGGATACTGGAAACACCATATATTTT. It translates to CASSSQGDTGNTIYF.

This chain uses TRBV4-1 with TRBJ2-7; D is uncertain. CDR1 is MGHRA, CDR2 YSYEKL, per germline. Trimming took off 2 bases at V and 3 bases at J, with 14 bases between the two ends. The CDR3 loop spans 15 amino acids. CDR3 coding DNA: TGCGCCAGCAGCCAAAGCTCCCTATCAGACTACGAGCAGTACTTC. Protein sequence: CASSQSSLSDYEQYF.

The table lists this clone with a count of one. CDR3 sequence: CASTDRAKYEQYF. Here the CDR3 DNA reads TGTGCCAGCACGGATCGTGCAAAGTACGAGCAGTACTTC. This chain joins TRBV6-1 and TRBJ2-7; D gene ambiguous. V dropped 7 bases and J dropped 4 bases, with 14 bases sitting between them. Germline V gene data show CDR1 as MNHNS and CDR2 as SASEGT. The CDR3 runs 13 residues.

This clone was found many times. The genes are TRBV6-1 and TRBJ1-2, with D perhaps matching TRBD1 (5 bases). The V and J ends lost 8 bases and 4 bases respectively, with 17 bases between them. This CDR3 contains 14 residues. Germline V gene sequence: CDR1 MNHNS, CDR2 SASEGT. The CDR3 protein is CASLQTGTVYGYTF. For the CDR3, the DNA is TGTGCCAGCCTCCAAACCGGGACCGTCTATGGCTACACCTTC.

The J gene is TRBJ2-7, the V gene TRBV18; 9 positions match TRBD1. The CDR3 has 16 amino acids. V lost 4 bases and J lost 4; bases outside the gene matches: 11. Germline V gives CDR1 KGHSH, CDR2 LQKENI. CDR3 protein: CASSHEAGTGRYEQYF. CDR3 nucleotide sequence: TGTGCCAGCTCACACGAAGCGGGGACAGGGCGATACGAGCAGTACTTC.

The chain uses TRBV27 and TRBJ2-3; 9 bases match TRBD2. Trimming at V came to 5 bases and at J to 4 bases, leaving 10 bases not matched to a gene. CDR1 and CDR2 (germline): MNHEY, SMNVEV (reference sequence). The length of the CDR3 is 16 residues. This chain's CDR3 is CASSGLAGGGPDTQYF. CDR3 DNA: TGTGCCAGCAGTGGCCTGGCGGGGGGGGGCCCAGATACGCAGTATTTT.